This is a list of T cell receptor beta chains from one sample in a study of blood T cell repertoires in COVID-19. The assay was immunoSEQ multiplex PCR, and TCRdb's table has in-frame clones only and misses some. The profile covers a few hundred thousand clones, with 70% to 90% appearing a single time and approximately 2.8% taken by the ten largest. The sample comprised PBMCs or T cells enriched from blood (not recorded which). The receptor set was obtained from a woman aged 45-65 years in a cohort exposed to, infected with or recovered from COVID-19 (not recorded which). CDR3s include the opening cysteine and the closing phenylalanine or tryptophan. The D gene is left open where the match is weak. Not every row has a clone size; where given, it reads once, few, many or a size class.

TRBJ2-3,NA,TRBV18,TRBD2,CASSPPGGFTDTQYF,TGTGCCAGCTCACCACCGGGGGGGTTCACAGATACGCAGTATTTT
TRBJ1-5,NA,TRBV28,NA,CATNKAGHSNQPQHF,TGTGCCACGAACAAGGCAGGGCACAGCAATCAGCCCCAGCATTTT
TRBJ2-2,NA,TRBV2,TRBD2,CASSPLGRGDTGELFF,TGTGCCAGCAGTCCCCTCGGGAGGGGGGACACCGGGGAGCTGTTTTTT
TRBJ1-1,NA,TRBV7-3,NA,CASRVEFNTEAFF,TGTGCCAGCAGGGTCGAGTTCAACACTGAAGCTTTCTTT
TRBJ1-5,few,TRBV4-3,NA,CASSQYRATQPQHF,TGCGCCAGCAGCCAATACAGGGCTACTCAGCCCCAGCATTTT
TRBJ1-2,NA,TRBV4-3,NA,CASSHRSGGYTF,TGCGCCAGCAGCCACCGGTCGGGGGGCTACACCTTC
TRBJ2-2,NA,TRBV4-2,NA,CASSQADSTGELFF,TGTGCCAGCAGCCAAGCCGACAGCACCGGGGAGCTGTTTTTT
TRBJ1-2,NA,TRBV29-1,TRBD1,CSVATPGTGGLGYTF,TGCAGCGTGGCTACGCCCGGGACAGGGGGTCTCGGCTACACCTTC
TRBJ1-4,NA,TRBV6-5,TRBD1,CASREDRVEKLFF,TGTGCCAGCAGAGAGGACAGGGTTGAAAAACTGTTTTTT
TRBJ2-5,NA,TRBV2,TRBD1,CASSEPPTGGETQYF,TGTGCCAGCAGTGAACCCCCGACAGGGGGAGAGACCCAGTACTTC
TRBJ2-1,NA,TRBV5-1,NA,CASSPLGYNEQFF,TGCGCCAGCAGCCCTCTAGGATACAATGAGCAGTTCTTC
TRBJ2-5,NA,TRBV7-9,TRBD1,CASRHIQGWETQYF,TGTGCCAGCAGACACATACAGGGGTGGGAGACCCAGTACTTC
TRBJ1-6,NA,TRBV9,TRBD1,CASSATGRNSPLHF,TGTGCCAGCAGCGCGACAGGGAGGAATTCACCCCTCCACTTT
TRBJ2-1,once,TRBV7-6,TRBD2,CASSLAGAGGYNEQFF,TGTGCCAGCAGCTTAGCGGGAGCGGGGGGATACAATGAGCAGTTCTTC
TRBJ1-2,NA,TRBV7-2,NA,CASSFLEVAGYTF,TGTGCCAGCAGCTTCCTCGAGGTCGCAGGCTACACCTTC